This T cell receptor beta chain was identified during a study of identical twins. There were only healthy Caucasians among the donors. Germline CDR1 reads WSHSY; CDR2 reads SAAADI. The CDR3 has 13 amino acids. Trimming removed 2 bases from V and 10 bases from J, with 9 bases in between. TCRdb called the 5' RACE reads again in MiXCR, with one record for every CDR3 protein. The sample consists of 500,000 or so distinct CDR3 sequences, 22% of them appearing once. This sample also appeared in a second study, on T cells expressing NK-cell markers. According to that study: It was sorted CD3+CD56+NKG2C+, CD3+CD56+NKG2C- and CD3+CD56-NKG2C+ T cells that supplied the TCR beta repertoires. In the group of eight sequenced donors, seven were HCMV-seropositive and one was seronegative. An anti-gamma-delta TCR antibody restricted sorting to alpha-beta TCR T cells in several experiments.

Source material: CD4+ T cells sorted from blood. The rearrangement joins TRBV10-2 to TRBJ1-6, with D unclear. This sequence originates from a woman under 30 in good health. CDR3 sequence (DNA): TGCGCCAGCAGTGAGAGGGCACGATCACCCCTCCACTTT. Translating gives CASSERARSPLHF.